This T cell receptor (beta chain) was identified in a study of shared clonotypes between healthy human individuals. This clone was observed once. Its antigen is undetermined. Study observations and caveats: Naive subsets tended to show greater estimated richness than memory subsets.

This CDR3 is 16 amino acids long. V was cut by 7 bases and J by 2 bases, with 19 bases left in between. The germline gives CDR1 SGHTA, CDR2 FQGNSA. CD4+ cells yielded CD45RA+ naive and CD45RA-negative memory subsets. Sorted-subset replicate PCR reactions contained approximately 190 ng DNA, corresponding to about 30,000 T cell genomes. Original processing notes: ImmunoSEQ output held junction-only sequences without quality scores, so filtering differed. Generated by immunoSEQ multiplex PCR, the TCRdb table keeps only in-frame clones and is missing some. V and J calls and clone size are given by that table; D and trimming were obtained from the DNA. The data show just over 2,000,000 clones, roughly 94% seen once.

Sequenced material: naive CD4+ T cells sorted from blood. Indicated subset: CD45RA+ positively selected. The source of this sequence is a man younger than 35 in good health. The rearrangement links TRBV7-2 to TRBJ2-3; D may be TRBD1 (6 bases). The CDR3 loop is CASTLGASFATDTQYF. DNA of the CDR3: TGTGCCAGCACCTTGGGGGCTTCGTTCGCCACAGATACGCAGTATTTT. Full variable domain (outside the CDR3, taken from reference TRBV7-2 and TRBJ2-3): GAGVSQSPSNKVTEKGKDVELRCDPISGHTALYWYRQSLGQGLEFLIYFQGNSAPDKSGLPSDRFSAERTGGSVSTLTIQRTQQEDSAVYLCASTLGASFATDTQYFGPGTRLTVL.